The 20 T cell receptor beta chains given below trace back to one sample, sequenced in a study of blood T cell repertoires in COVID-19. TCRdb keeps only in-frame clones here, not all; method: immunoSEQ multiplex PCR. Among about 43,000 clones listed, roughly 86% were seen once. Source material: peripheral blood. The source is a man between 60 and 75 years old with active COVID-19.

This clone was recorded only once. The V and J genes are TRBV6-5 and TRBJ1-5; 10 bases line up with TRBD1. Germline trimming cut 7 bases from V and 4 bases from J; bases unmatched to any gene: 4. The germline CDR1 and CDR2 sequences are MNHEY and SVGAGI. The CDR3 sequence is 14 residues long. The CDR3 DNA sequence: TGTGCCAGCACCACGGACAGGGGGAATCAGCCCCAGCATTTT. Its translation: CASTTDRGNQPQHF.

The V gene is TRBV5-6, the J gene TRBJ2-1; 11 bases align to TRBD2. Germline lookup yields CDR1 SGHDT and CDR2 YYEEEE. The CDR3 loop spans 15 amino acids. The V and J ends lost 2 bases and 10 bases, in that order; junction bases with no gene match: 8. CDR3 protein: CASSLGTSGMFEQFF. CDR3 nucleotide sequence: TGTGCCAGCAGCTTAGGGACTAGCGGCATGTTCGAGCAGTTCTTC.

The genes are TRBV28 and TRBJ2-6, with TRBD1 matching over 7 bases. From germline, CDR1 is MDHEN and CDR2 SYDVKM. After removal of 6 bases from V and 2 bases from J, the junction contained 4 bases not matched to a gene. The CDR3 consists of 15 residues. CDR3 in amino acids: CASSPTGAGANVLTF. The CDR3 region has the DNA TGTGCCAGCAGCCCTACAGGGGCTGGGGCCAACGTCCTGACTTTC.

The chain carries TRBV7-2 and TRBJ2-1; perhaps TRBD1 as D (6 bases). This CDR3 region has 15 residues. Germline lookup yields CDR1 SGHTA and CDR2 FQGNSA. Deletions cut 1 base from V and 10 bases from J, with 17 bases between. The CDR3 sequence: CASSLVGLTGGEQFF. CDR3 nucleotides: TGTGCCAGCAGCTTAGTAGGTCTGACAGGCGGGGAGCAGTTCTTC.

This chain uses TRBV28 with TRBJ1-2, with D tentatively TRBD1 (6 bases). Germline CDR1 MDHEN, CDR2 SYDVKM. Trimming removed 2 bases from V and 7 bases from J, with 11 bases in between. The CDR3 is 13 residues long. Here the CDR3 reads CASSLIVQGGYTF. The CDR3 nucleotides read TGTGCCAGCAGTTTAATAGTACAGGGTGGCTACACCTTC.

The CDR3 coding sequence is TGTGCCAGCAGTTTAGAACAGCTATTCACCCTCCACTTT. This translates into CASSLEQLFTLHF. This sequence joins TRBV12-3 or TRBV12-4 and TRBJ1-6; D gene ambiguous. The CDR3 is made up of 13 amino acids. Trimming took 1 base from V and 14 from J, leaving 12 bases between them.

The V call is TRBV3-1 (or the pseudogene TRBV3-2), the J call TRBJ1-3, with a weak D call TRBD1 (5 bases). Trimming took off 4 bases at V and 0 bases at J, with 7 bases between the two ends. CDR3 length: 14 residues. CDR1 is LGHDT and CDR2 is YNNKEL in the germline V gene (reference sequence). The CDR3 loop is CASSRQFSGNTIYF. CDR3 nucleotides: TGTGCCAGCAGCCGACAGTTCTCTGGAAACACCATATATTTT.

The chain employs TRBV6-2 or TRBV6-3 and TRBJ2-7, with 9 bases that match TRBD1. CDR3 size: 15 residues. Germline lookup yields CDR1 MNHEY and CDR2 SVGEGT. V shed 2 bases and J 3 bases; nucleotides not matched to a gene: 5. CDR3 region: CASSYRRDRVYEQYF. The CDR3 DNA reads TGTGCCAGCAGTTACCGACGGGACAGGGTCTACGAGCAGTACTTC.

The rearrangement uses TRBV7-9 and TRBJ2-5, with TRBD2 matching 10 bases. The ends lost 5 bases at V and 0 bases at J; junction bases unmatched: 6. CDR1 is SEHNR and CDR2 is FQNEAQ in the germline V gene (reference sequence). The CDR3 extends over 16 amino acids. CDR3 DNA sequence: TGTGCCAGCAGCACCGGAGCGGGAGGGTACCAAGAGACCCAGTACTTC. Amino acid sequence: CASSTGAGGYQETQYF.

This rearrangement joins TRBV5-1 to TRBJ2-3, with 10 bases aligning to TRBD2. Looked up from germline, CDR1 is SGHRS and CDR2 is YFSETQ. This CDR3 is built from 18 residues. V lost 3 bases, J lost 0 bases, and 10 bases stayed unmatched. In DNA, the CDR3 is TGCGCCAGCAGCTCCTTAGCGGGGGGCCGCTCTAGCACAGATACGCAGTATTTT. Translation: CASSSLAGGRSSTDTQYF.

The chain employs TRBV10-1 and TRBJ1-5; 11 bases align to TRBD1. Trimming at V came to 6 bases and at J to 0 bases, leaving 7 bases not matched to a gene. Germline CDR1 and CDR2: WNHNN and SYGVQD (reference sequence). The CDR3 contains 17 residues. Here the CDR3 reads CASRGDRGVCSNQPQHF. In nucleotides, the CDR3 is TGCGCCAGCAGGGGGGACAGGGGGGTTTGTAGCAATCAGCCCCAGCATTTT.

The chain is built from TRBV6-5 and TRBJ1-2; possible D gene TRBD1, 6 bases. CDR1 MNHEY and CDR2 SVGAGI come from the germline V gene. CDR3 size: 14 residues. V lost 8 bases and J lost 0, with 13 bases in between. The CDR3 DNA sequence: TGTGCCAGCGAAGCCGGGACAACTAACTATGGCTACACCTTC. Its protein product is CASEAGTTNYGYTF.

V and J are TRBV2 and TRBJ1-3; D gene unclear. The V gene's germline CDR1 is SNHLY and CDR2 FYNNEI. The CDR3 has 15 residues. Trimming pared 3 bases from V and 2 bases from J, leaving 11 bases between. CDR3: CASSENRSPGNTIYF. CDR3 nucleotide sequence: TGTGCCAGCAGTGAGAATAGGAGCCCTGGAAACACCATATATTTT.

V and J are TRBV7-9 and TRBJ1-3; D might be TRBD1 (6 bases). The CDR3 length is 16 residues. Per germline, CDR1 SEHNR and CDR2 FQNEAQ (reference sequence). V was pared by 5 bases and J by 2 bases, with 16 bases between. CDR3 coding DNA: TGTGCCAGCAGCCAGACCAGGGGCCGAACTGGAAACACCATATATTTT. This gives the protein CASSQTRGRTGNTIYF.

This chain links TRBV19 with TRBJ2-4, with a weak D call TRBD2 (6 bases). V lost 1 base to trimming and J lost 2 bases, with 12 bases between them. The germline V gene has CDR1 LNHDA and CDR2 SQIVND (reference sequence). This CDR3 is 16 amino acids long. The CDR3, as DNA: TGTGCCAGTAGTATAGTCGGGGCGGGGTCCAAAAACATTCAGTACTTC. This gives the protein CASSIVGAGSKNIQYF.

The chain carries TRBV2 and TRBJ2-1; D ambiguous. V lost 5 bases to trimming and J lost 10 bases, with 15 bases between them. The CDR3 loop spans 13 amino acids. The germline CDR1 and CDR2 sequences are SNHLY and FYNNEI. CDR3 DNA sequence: TGTGCCAGCAGTCTACTTCATCCCGGGGAGCAGTTCTTC. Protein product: CASSLLHPGEQFF.

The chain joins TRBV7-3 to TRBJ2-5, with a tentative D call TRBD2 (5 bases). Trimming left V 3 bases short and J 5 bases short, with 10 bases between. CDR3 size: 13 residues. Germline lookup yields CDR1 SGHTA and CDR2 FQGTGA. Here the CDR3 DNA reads TGTGCCAGCAGCTTGGGAGCGCGGGAGACCCAGTACTTC. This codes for CASSLGARETQYF.

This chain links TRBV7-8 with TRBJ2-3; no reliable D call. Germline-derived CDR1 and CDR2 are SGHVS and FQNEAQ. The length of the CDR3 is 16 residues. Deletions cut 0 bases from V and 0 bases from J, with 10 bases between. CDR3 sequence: CASSLAGRHSTDTQYF. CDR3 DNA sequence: TGTGCCAGCAGCTTAGCGGGCAGACATAGCACAGATACGCAGTATTTT.

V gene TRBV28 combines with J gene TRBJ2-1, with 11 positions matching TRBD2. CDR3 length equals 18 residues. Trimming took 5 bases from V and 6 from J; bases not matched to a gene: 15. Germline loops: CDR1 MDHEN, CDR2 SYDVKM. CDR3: CASSDSGRAVLLRNEQFF. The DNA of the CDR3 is TGTGCCAGCAGTGATAGCGGGAGGGCCGTTCTCTTACGCAATGAGCAGTTCTTC.

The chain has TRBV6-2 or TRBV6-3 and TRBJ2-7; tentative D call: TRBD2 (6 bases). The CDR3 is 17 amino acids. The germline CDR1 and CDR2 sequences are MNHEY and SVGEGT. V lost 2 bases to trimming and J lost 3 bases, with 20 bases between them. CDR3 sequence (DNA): TGTGCCAGCAGTTACCCTTCCTTCGGGGGAAATCTCTACGAGCAGTACTTC. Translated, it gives CASSYPSFGGNLYEQYF.